This T cell receptor (beta chain) appears in the sequencing data of a study of early T cells in non-severe SARS-CoV-2 infection. Turning to the study itself: Bulk RNA taken from unsorted whole blood was sequenced, leaving chains unpaired. Study observations and caveats: VDJdb-based matching was biased toward anti-spike CD8 responses and missed private and CD4 specificities.

Researchers attached unique molecular identifiers to individual cDNA molecules. TCRdb reanalysed the 5' RACE reads using MiXCR and keeps one entry per CDR3 protein. The profile shows more than 85,000 distinct CDR3 sequences, 16% of them singletons. Trimming took off 5 bases at V and 8 bases at J, with 15 bases between the two ends. CDR3 length: 14 amino acids. Germline CDR1 and CDR2: SGHAT and FQNNGV. Points on this clonotype: Its target is not known.

This sequence was found in an adult who was a healthcare worker with PCR-confirmed SARS-CoV-2 infection or an uninfected control (not recorded which). Specimen: whole blood. The gene calls are TRBV11-2 and TRBJ1-4; D is perhaps TRBD1 (5 bases). Written as DNA, the CDR3 is TGTGCCAGCAGCGTGGGGCCTTCGGTCGAAAAACTGTTTTTT. Its translation is CASSVGPSVEKLFF. Supplemented by reference TRBV11-2 and TRBJ1-4, the full variable domain reads EAGVAQSPRYKIIEKRQSVAFWCNPISGHATLYWYQQILGQGPKLLIQFQNNGVVDDSQLPKDRFSAERLKGVDSTLKIQPAKLEDSAVYLCASSVGPSVEKLFFGSGTQLSVL.